This TCR beta chain is from a study of identical twins (dated by TCRdb to 2016 to 2017). About the full investigation: TCR alpha and beta repertoires from monozygotic twins, unrelated adults of various ages and cord blood were deep-sequenced to test whether fetal clonotypes persist. To rule out contamination, replicate twin experiments were performed at different times with different library preparation protocols. What the study reported, not specific to this receptor: Invariant T cells such as MAIT and iNKT could partly confound zero-insertion analyses, although diverse VJ usage argued against such confounding for most clonotypes. In monozygotic twins, recombination models systematically underestimated out-of-frame TCR alpha sharing, but the models matched the sharing seen between unrelated individuals. Conclusions relied on cross-sectional statistical analysis, since the same donors could not be followed over many years. Compared with coincidental sharing between unrelated individuals, an excess of low generation-probability sequences was observed among out-of-frame TCR alpha sequences shared between twins. Fewer insertions were carried by abundant cord blood beta clonotypes; a weaker similar trend was observed in young adult naive repertoires, while no such trend was observed in memory repertoires. In beta out-of-frame sequences, excess twin sharing was weaker, because having fewer shared sequences lowered the signal-to-noise ratio.

Library preparation was by 5' RACE. Sequencing relied on an Illumina HiSeq 2000. A universal primer binding site was introduced by template switching, and a unique molecular identifier was present in the final cDNA, enabling accurate counting of TCR cDNA molecules. Specific primers in the conserved constant-segment region were used to synthesize first-strand cDNA for TCR alpha and beta chains. Each cDNA library was double barcoded, with a SMART-Mk sample barcode plus Illumina barcodes, to control for contamination. TruSeq adapter sequences along with Illumina sample barcodes were introduced in two successive PCR steps. The Illumina HiSeq platform was used with custom primers to sequence TCR alpha and beta cDNA libraries. As for the original processing: Unique molecular identifiers were extracted from raw reads with MiGEC, and CDR3 positions were determined with MiXCR. For each individual, recombination models were inferred using an EM algorithm with the repgenHMM and IGoR tools. Shared clonotypes were analyzed with the tcR package in R, and sharing was normalized by the product of cloneset sizes. To study raw recombination without the effects of thymic and clonal selection, out-of-frame nonproductive sequences were analyzed. TCRdb applied fastp at Q25 and MiXCR to the public reads, then kept only in-frame beta chains. CDR3 protein duplicates are merged, each entry listing the most common genes and DNA. The V and J calls were determined by TCRdb, not by the authors. Counted in this sample were under 900,000 distinct CDR3 sequences; roughly 18% of them appeared once. Of the sample, around 13% falls within the top ten clones.

This clonotype was counted only a few times. Its target antigen remains unknown. The sample holds no much larger clone one base away, and base qualities are not on file. Every donor was a healthy Caucasian. The twin cohort comprised three pairs of female monozygotic twins, all aged about 18 to 30 years. Peripheral blood mononuclear cells were the source from which RNA for the TCR libraries was isolated. Reading the germline V gene gives CDR1 SGDLS and CDR2 YYNGEE. From cysteine to phenylalanine, the CDR3 is 14 amino acids long. This entry keeps only the CDR3 DNA: 42 bases, framed from base 1. V is shortened by 0 bases, J by 6 bases, and the region joining them spans 11 bases. These data were also reused for a study on T cells expressing NK-cell markers. The second paper states: Three sorted T-cell subsets (CD3+CD56+NKG2C+, CD3+CD56+NKG2C- and CD3+CD56-NKG2C+) from several donors had their TCR beta-chain repertoires profiled. Among the eight sequenced donors, seven were HCMV-seropositive and one was HCMV-seronegative. To restrict sorting to alphabetaTCR-expressing T cells, an anti-gammadeltaTCR antibody was added in several experiments. In over 5 donors, the dominant CD3+CD56+NKG2C+ clonotypes were among the top 10 CD8+ clonotypes and accounted for roughly 1.0-7.0% of CD8+ T cells. Those dominant clonotypes were again the most abundant among CD3+CD56-NKG2C+ cells in four donors, at 28.3-60.1%. Whether the expanded NKG2C-expressing T cell clones were specific for HCMV antigens was left unclear. The study sequenced eight donors, all healthy volunteers chosen at random: three men and five women. To determine HCMV serostatus, a commercial ELISA kit was used to detect HCMV-specific IgG in serum. For about six donors, bulk peripheral blood T-cell repertoires were also sequenced from unsorted PBMC. MIGEC handled demultiplexing of the reads and grouping by UMI, while MiTCR was used to assemble and quantify clonotypes. To remove erroneous sequences, TCR cDNA sequences were retained only when supported by two or more reads. Downstream repertoire analysis used the tcR package, and clonotypes were matched across fractions by CDR3 nucleotide sequence plus V segment. VDJmatch was used to annotate antigen specificity against VDJdb, with one amino acid substitution in CDR3 permitted.

Sequenced: PBMCs. The V gene is TRBV9 and the J gene is TRBJ2-3; matching of 7 bases hints at TRBD1 as the D gene. The sequence was obtained from a woman aged 18 to 35 in good health. The CDR3 corresponds to CASSVAQGRDTQYF. The sequenced DNA: TGTGCCAGCAGCGTAGCACAGGGGAGGGATACGCAGTATTTT.